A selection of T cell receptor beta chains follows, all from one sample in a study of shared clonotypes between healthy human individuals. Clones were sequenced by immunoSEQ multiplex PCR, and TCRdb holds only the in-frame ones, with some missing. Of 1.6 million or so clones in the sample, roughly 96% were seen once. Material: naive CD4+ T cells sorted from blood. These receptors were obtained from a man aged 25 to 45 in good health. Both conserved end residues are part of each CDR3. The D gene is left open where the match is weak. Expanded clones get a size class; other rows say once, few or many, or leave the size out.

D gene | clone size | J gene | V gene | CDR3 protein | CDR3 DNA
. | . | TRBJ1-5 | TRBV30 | CAWSDRWDQPQHF | TGTGCCTGGAGTGACCGCTGGGATCAGCCCCAGCATTTT
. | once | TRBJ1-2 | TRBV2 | CASSEGGVGSYGYTF | TGTGCCAGCAGTGAAGGGGGGGTAGGGAGCTATGGCTACACCTTC
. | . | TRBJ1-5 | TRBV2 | CASSSGRSGNQPQHF | TGTGCCAGCAGCTCCGGACGGTCCGGGAATCAGCCCCAGCATTTT
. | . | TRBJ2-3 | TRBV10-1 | CASFGRDTQYF | TGCGCCAGCTTCGGGCGAGATACGCAGTATTTT
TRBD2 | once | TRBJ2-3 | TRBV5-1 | CASSQIAGAADTQYF | TGCGCCAGCAGTCAAATAGCGGGAGCCGCAGATACGCAGTATTTT
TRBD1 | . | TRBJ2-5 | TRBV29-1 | CSVFQTGNGQETQYF | TGCAGCGTCTTCCAGACAGGGAACGGGCAAGAGACCCAGTACTTC
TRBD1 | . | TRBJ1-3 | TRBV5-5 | CASSPRGGNTIYF | TGTGCCAGCAGCCCCAGAGGGGGCAACACCATATATTTT
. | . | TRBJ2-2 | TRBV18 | CASSPGIANTGELFF | TGTGCCAGCTCACCGGGGATCGCGAACACCGGGGAGCTGTTTTTT
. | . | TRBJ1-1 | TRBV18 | CASHPQQAGNTEAFF | TGTGCCAGCCACCCCCAACAGGCGGGGAACACTGAAGCTTTCTTT
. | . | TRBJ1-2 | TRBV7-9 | CASSLAGRNYGYTF | TGTGCCAGCAGCCTAGCCGGACGAAACTATGGCTACACCTTC
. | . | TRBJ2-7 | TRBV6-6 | CASSATRPGRSEQYF | TGTGCCAGCAGTGCGACAAGGCCCGGAAGGAGCGAGCAGTACTTC
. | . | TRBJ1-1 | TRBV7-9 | CASSSPGRPEAFF | TGTGCCAGCAGCTCCCCCGGTCGGCCGGAGGCTTTCTTT
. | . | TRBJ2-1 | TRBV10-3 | CATRPSYNEQFF | TGTGCCACCCGTCCCAGCTACAATGAGCAGTTCTTC
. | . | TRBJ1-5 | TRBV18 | CASSPGAGDAFNQPQHF | TGTGCCAGCTCACCAGGCGCAGGGGACGCATTCAATCAGCCCCAGCATTTT
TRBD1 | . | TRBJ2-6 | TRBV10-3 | CAISERRDRGPSGANVLTF | TGTGCCATCAGTGAACGCCGGGACAGGGGCCCCTCTGGGGCCAACGTCCTGACTTTC
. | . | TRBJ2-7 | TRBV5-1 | CASAGQTSYEQYF | TGCGCCAGCGCGGGACAGACATCCTACGAGCAGTACTTC
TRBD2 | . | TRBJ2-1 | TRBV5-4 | CASSFKLAGDGYNEQFF | TGTGCCAGCAGCTTCAAGCTAGCGGGTGATGGCTACAATGAGCAGTTCTTC
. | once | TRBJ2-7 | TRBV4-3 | CASSRGGGRVYEQYF | TGCGCCAGCAGCCGAGGAGGGGGGCGCGTATACGAGCAGTACTTC
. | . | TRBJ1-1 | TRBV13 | CASSPNRGPGRAFF | TGTGCCAGCAGCCCTAACCGGGGCCCCGGCCGAGCTTTCTTT
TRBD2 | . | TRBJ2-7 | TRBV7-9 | CASSGKRESYEQYF | TGTGCCAGCAGCGGCAAGCGGGAGTCGTACGAGCAGTACTTC
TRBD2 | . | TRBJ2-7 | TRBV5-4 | CASSNMAGGYEQYF | TGTGCCAGCAGCAACATGGCGGGAGGCTACGAGCAGTACTTC
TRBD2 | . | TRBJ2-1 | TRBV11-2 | CASSFGLAGGSYNEQFF | TGTGCCAGCAGCTTCGGACTAGCGGGAGGGTCCTACAATGAGCAGTTCTTC
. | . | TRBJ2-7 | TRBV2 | CASGTALYYEQYF | TGTGCCAGCGGAACAGCCCTTTACTACGAGCAGTACTTC
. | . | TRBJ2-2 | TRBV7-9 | CASSLGDFGLGELFF | TGTGCCAGCAGTTTAGGGGACTTTGGGCTCGGGGAGCTGTTTTTT
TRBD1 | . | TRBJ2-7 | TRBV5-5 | CASSLGQGQIEQYF | TGTGCCAGCAGCTTGGGACAGGGCCAGATCGAGCAGTACTTC
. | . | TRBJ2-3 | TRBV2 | CASKPDSSTDTQYF | TGTGCCAGCAAACCGGACAGCAGCACAGATACGCAGTATTTT
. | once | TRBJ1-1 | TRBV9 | CASTRTDLGTEAFF | TGTGCCAGCACCCGGACAGACCTTGGCACTGAAGCTTTCTTT
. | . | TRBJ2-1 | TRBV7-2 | CASSFPPGSQFF | TGTGCCAGCAGCTTTCCCCCGGGCTCGCAGTTCTTC
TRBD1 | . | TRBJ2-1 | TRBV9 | CASSLRQGASYEQFF | TGTGCCAGCAGCCTCCGACAGGGGGCGAGCTATGAGCAGTTCTTC